These T cell receptor beta chains were read from a single sample in a study of STAT3 mutations in large granular lymphocyte leukemia. Sequenced by immunoSEQ multiplex PCR; TCRdb stores in-frame clones only, minus some. Found here are roughly 13,000 clones, approximately 85% of them singletons; the top ten hold roughly 12%. The sequencing sample was made of PBMCs. Receptor source: a human donor with T large granular lymphocyte leukemia. Some clones in this sample may be carry-over from other donors' samples. CDR3s include the opening cysteine and the closing phenylalanine or tryptophan. The order of the fields is J gene, clone size, V gene, D gene, CDR3 DNA, CDR3 protein. The D gene is left open where the match is weak. Rows give clone size only sometimes, using once, few, many, or a class for an expanded clone.

TRBJ2-2,NA,TRBV5-1,TRBD2,TGCGCCAGCAGCTTGGTAGCGGGAGCGGTCGGGGAGCTGTTTTTT,CASSLVAGAVGELFF
TRBJ2-3,NA,TRBV29-1,NA,TGCAGCGCCAACGTTTGGGGCACAGATACGCAGTATTTT,CSANVWGTDTQYF
TRBJ2-1,NA,TRBV7-2,TRBD1,TGTGCCAGCAGCTTAGCCCTCGGGACAGCCTACAATGAGCAGTTCTTC,CASSLALGTAYNEQFF
TRBJ1-1,NA,TRBV30,NA,TGTGCCTGGAGTGTACGGGCGACCGAGGCTTTCTTT,CAWSVRATEAFF
TRBJ1-1,NA,TRBV18,NA,TGTGCCAGCTCACCACGCGGGGCCGAAGCTTTCTTT,CASSPRGAEAFF
TRBJ2-1,few,TRBV27,NA,TGTGCCAGCAGTTTAGACGGACTCTACAATGAGCAGTTCTTC,CASSLDGLYNEQFF
TRBJ2-5,NA,TRBV7-3,TRBD2,TGTGCCAGCAGCCGACTAGCGGGGACGGGGGAGACCCAGTACTTC,CASSRLAGTGETQYF
TRBJ1-2,NA,TRBV5-1,NA,TGCGCCAGCAGCTTGACGGGGGGCCAGAGCTATGGCTACACCTTC,CASSLTGGQSYGYTF
TRBJ2-3,NA,TRBV6-5,NA,TGTGCCAGCAGTTACGCTGGACAGACAGATACGCAGTATTTT,CASSYAGQTDTQYF
TRBJ2-2,few,TRBV7-9,NA,TGTGCCAGCAGCTCGGACAGTAACACCGGGGAGCTGTTTTTT,CASSSDSNTGELFF
TRBJ2-3,once,TRBV10-1,TRBD2,TGCGCCAGCAGTGAGGCGGGGGATGGCACAGATACGCAGTATTTT,CASSEAGDGTDTQYF
TRBJ1-2,NA,TRBV19,NA,TGTGCCAGTAACTTTGCAGGAATCTATGGCTACACCTTC,CASNFAGIYGYTF
TRBJ2-3,NA,TRBV30,NA,TGTGCCTGGGGGGACTCGGGCACAGATACGCAGTATTTT,CAWGDSGTDTQYF
TRBJ2-1,NA,TRBV6-5,NA,TGTGCCAGCAGTTTATCACGGGCATACAATGAGCAGTTCTTC,CASSLSRAYNEQFF
TRBJ1-5,NA,TRBV5-8,TRBD1,TGTGCCAGCAGTTTGGGACAGGCTAGCAATCAGCCCCAGCATTTT,CASSLGQASNQPQHF
TRBJ2-3,NA,TRBV5-1,NA,TGCGCCAGCAGCTTGAACGGAAACACAGATACGCAGTATTTT,CASSLNGNTDTQYF
TRBJ1-5,NA,TRBV28,NA,TGTGCCAGCACGATGAGGGGTTATAGCAATCAGCCCCAGCATTTT,CASTMRGYSNQPQHF
TRBJ1-4,NA,TRBV4-1,NA,TGCGCCAGCAGCCAAGAAGCTGTCAATGAAAAACTGTTTTTT,CASSQEAVNEKLFF
TRBJ2-2,NA,TRBV5-1,TRBD2,TGCGCCAGCAGCCCCCGGACTAGCGAACTCGCGAACACCGGGGAGCTGTTTTTT,CASSPRTSELANTGELFF
TRBJ2-1,NA,TRBV5-4,NA,TGTGCCAGCAGCCTATACTACACTGAGCAGTTCTTC,CASSLYYTEQFF
TRBJ2-5,NA,TRBV19,TRBD2,TGTGCCAGTAAGGCGGGGGATCAGTACCAAGAGACCCAGTACTTC,CASKAGDQYQETQYF
TRBJ2-4,NA,TRBV25-1,TRBD2,TGTGCCAGCATAAGGCCGGGGACTACCAAAAACATTCAGTACTTC,CASIRPGTTKNIQYF